This T cell receptor beta chain was sequenced for a study of blood T cells in healthy people across ages. Turning to this clonotype: As yet, its antigen is unknown. An end of the junction does not agree with germline; a read error may underlie this.

Notes on the study in general: TCR beta diversity was tightly associated with the proportion of naive T cells. More naive CD4+ cells and higher diversity were found in long-lived than in aged donors.

With a J-beta primer mix and a sample-barcoded 5' primer, a second PCR ran roughly 6 to 12 cycles. One entry per CDR3 protein results from TCRdb running MiXCR on the 5' RACE reads. The sample contains about 780,000 distinct CDR3 sequences, more than 35% of which appear only once. The sequence came from an older man in good health. Sequencing was performed on blood.

CDR3 in DNA: TGTGCCAGCAGCTCTTTAGCCGGACTAGCGGGAGTAGGTCGGCAAGAGACCCGGTACTTC. Translation: CASSSLAGLAGVGRQETRYF. The chain combines TRBV7-6 with TRBJ2-5, with TRBD2 matching over 13 bases. The CDR3 sequence is 20 residues long. Germline CDR1 is SGHVS and CDR2 is FNYEAQ.